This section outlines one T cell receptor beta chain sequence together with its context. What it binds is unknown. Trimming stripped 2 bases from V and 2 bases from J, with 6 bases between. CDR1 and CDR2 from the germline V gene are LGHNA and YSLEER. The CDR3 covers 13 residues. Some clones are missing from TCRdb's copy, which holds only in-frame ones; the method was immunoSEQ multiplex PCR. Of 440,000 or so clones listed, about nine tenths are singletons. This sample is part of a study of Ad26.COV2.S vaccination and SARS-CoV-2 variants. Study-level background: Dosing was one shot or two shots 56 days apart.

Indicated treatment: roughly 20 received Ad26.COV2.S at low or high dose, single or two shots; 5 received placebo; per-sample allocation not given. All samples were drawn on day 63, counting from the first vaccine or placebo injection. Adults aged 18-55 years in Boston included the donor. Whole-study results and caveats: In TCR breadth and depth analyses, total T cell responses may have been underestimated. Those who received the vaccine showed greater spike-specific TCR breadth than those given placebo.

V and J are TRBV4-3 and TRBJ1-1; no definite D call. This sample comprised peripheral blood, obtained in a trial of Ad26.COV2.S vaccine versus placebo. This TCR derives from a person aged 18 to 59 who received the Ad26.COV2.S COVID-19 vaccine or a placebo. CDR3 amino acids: CASSQISNTEAFF. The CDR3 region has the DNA TGCGCCAGCAGCCAAATAAGTAACACTGAAGCTTTCTTT.